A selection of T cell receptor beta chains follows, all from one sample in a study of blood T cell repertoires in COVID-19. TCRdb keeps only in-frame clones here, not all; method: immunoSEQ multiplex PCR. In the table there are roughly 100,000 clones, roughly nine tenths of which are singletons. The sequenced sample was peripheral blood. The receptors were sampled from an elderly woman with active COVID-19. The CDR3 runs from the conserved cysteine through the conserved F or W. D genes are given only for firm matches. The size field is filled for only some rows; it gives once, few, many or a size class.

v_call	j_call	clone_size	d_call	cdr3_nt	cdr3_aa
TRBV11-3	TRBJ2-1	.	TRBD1	TGTGCCAGCAGCAGGGGGCGCACCAATGAGCAGTTCTTC	CASSRGRTNEQFF
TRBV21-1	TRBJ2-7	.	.	TGTGCCAGCAGCAAAATAGGGACAGGGCGCTACGAGCAGTACTTC	CASSKIGTGRYEQYF
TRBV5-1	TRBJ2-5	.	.	TGCGCCAGCAGCTTTCAGGGGCCCCAAGAGACCCAGTACTTC	CASSFQGPQETQYF
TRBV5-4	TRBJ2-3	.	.	TGTGCCAGCAGCTTTGGAGGACCCTCCAGAGGAAAAGATACGCAGTATTTT	CASSFGGPSRGKDTQYF
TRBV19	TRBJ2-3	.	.	TGTGCCAGTAGTCGACACGGCGGGAGCACAGATACGCAGTATTTT	CASSRHGGSTDTQYF
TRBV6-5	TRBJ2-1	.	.	TGTGCCAGCAGCCCCTCGGGGAGAAACTACAATGAGCAGTTCTTC	CASSPSGRNYNEQFF
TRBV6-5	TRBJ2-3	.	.	TGTGCCAGCACCCCTCCAGGGAACACAGATACGCAGTATTTT	CASTPPGNTDTQYF
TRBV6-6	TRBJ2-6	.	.	TGTGCCAGCAGTCCCCGGCGACAGGTCACATCTGGGGCCAACGTCCTGACTTTC	CASSPRRQVTSGANVLTF
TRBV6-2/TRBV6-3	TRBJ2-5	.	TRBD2	TGTGCCAGCAGTCCACCACTAGCGGGATGGGAGACCCAGTACTTC	CASSPPLAGWETQYF
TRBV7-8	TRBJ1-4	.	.	TGTGCCAGCAGCTTAGGCAGGAATGAAAAACTGTTTTTT	CASSLGRNEKLFF
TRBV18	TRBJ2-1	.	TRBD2	TGTGCCAGCTCACCGGCGACTAGCGGTTACAATGAGCAGTTCTTC	CASSPATSGYNEQFF
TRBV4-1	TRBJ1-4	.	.	TGCGCCAGCAGCCAAGAGGGTACAGGGCGTGAAAAACTGTTTTTT	CASSQEGTGREKLFF
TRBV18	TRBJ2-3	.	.	TGTGCCAGCTCACCAACAGCAGATACGCAGTATTTT	CASSPTADTQYF
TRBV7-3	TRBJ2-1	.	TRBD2	TGTGCCAGCACCTCCGGGCTAGCGGGAGCTGAGCAGTTCTTC	CASTSGLAGAEQFF
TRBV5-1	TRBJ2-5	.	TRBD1	TGCGCCAGCAGCTTGGAGGGGGCTTATACCGGCCAGTACTTC	CASSLEGAYTGQYF
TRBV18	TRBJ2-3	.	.	TGTGCCAGCTCACCGTCCGGCGTATGGCGGGGGCACACAGATACGCAGTATTTT	CASSPSGVWRGHTDTQYF
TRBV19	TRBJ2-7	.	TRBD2	TGTGCCAGTAGGCAGGCTAGCGGGAACTCCTACGAGCAGTACTTC	CASRQASGNSYEQYF
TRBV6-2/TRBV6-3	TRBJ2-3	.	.	TGTGCCAGCAGTTACTCGCTCCGGGGAGATACGCAGTATTTT	CASSYSLRGDTQYF
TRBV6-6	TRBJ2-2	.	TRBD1	TGTGCCAGCAGGCGGGGACAGGACCCGAACACCGGGGAGCTGTTTTTT	CASRRGQDPNTGELFF
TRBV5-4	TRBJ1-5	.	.	TGTGCCAGCAGCCGGGACACCGATCAGCCCCAGCATTTT	CASSRDTDQPQHF
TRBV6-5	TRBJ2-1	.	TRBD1	TGTGCCAGCAGGGGACAGGGAACATACAATGAGCAGTTCTTC	CASRGQGTYNEQFF
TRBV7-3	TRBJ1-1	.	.	TGTGCCAGCAGCTTATACCAGAGGGATGAAGCTTTCTTT	CASSLYQRDEAFF
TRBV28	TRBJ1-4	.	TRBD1	TGTGCCAGCAGCACCGCCCCCGGGACAGGGGACTTTACTAATGAAAAACTGTTTTTT	CASSTAPGTGDFTNEKLFF
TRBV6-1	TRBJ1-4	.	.	TGTGCCAGCAGTGAGGCTGCAACTAATGAAAAACTGTTTTTT	CASSEAATNEKLFF
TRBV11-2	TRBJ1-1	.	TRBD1	TGTGCCAGCAGCTTCGATCAGGGGGCGACGGCTTTCTTT	CASSFDQGATAFF
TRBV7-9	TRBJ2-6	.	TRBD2	TGTGCCAGCACTGGGGGGGTGGCTGGGGCCAACGTCCTGACTTTC	CASTGGVAGANVLTF
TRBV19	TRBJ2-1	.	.	TGTGCCAGTAGGAGTCCTGGGCTAGCAAATTCCGGGCAGTTCTTC	CASRSPGLANSGQFF
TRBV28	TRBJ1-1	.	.	TGTGCCAGCAGTTTGAGCACTGAAGCTTTCTTT	CASSLSTEAFF
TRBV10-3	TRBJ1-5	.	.	TGTGCCATCAGTGAGAGTCAAGGACATAGCAATCAGCCCCAGCATTTT	CAISESQGHSNQPQHF
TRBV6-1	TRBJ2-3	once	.	TGTGCCAGCAGTGATGGTGGGGCTAGCACAGATACGCAGTATTTT	CASSDGGASTDTQYF
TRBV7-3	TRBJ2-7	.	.	TGTGCCAGCAGCCCACAACCTTATTACGAGCAGTACTTC	CASSPQPYYEQYF
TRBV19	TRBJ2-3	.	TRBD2	TGTGCCAGTAGAGACGGGAGGAGGGGCCCAGATACGCAGTATTTT	CASRDGRRGPDTQYF
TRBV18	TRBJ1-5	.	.	TGTGCCAGCTCGTGGGGCGTCGGGCAGCCCCAGCATTTT	CASSWGVGQPQHF
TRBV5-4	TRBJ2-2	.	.	TGTGCCAGCAGTTACGGGAGGGACAGTTTCACCGGGGAGCTGTTTTTT	CASSYGRDSFTGELFF
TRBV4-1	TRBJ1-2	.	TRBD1	TGCGCCAGCAGCCAAGCTGACAGGGGGCTCTATGGCTACACCTTC	CASSQADRGLYGYTF
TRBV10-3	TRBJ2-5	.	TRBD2	TGTGCCATCAGCCAGCGGGGCCAAGAGACCCAGTACTTC	CAISQRGQETQYF
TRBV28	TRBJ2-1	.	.	TGTGCCAGCAGTTTCCCCAGGGTTTTAGGAGCACACGAGCAGTTCTTC	CASSFPRVLGAHEQFF
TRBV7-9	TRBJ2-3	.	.	TGTGCCAGCAGCTCGGACTCACGAATCACAGATACGCAGTATTTT	CASSSDSRITDTQYF
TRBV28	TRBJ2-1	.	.	TGTGCCACCCTTGGTGTTTTGGCTAGCTCCTACAATGAGCAGTTCTTC	CATLGVLASSYNEQFF
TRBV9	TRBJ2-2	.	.	TGTGCCAGCAGCGTAATCTCAGGAACCGGGGAGCTGTTTTTT	CASSVISGTGELFF
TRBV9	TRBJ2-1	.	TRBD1	TGTGCCAGCAGCGATGGGACAGGTGAGCAGTTCTTC	CASSDGTGEQFF
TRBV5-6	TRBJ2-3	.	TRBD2	TGTGCCAGCAGAAGACTAGCGGACGAACTGACAGATACGCAGTATTTT	CASRRLADELTDTQYF
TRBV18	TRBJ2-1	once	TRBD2	TGTGCCAGCTCACCACTGCGGGCTAGCGGGATAGATGAGCAGTTCTTC	CASSPLRASGIDEQFF
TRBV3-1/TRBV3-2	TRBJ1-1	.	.	TGTGCCAGCAGCCAAGATCAGGTCACCGACACTGAAGCTTTCTTT	CASSQDQVTDTEAFF
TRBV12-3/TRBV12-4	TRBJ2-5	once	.	TGTGCCAGCAGTTTAGCCCCATTGGAGACCCAGTACTTC	CASSLAPLETQYF
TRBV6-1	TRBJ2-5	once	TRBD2	TGTGCCAGCAGTGAACTAGCGGGAGGGCCGCAAGAGACCCAGTACTTC	CASSELAGGPQETQYF
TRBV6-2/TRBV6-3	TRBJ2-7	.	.	TGTGCCAGCAGTTACCCCTCCATCCAGCGGGCCTCCTACGAGCAGTACTTC	CASSYPSIQRASYEQYF
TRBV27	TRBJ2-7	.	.	TGTGCCAGCAGTCATACCCTAGCGCCTAGCTCCTACGAGCAGTACTTC	CASSHTLAPSSYEQYF
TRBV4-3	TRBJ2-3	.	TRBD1	TGCGCCAGCAGCCAAGGGGACAGGGGGCTTTCAGATACGCAGTATTTT	CASSQGDRGLSDTQYF
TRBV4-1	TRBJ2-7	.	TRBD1	TGCGCCAGCAGCCACCCCGGGACAGCCAAGTCCTACGAGCAGTACTTC	CASSHPGTAKSYEQYF
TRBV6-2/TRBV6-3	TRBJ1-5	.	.	TGTGCCAGCAGTTACGGCGGAGAACCCTATCAGCCCCAGCATTTT	CASSYGGEPYQPQHF
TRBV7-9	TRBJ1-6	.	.	TGTGCCAGCAGCCGTGGCAGGCTTAATTCACCCCTCCACTTT	CASSRGRLNSPLHF
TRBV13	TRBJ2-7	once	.	TGTGCCAGCAGCTTTTTTGGCAGGATGGCCTACGAGCAGTACTTC	CASSFFGRMAYEQYF
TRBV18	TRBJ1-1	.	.	TGTGCCAGCTCACCAAACGCAGGATCTGAAGCTTTCTTT	CASSPNAGSEAFF
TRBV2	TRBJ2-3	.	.	TGTGCCAGCAAGCCCGGGGGCACAGATACGCAGTATTTT	CASKPGGTDTQYF